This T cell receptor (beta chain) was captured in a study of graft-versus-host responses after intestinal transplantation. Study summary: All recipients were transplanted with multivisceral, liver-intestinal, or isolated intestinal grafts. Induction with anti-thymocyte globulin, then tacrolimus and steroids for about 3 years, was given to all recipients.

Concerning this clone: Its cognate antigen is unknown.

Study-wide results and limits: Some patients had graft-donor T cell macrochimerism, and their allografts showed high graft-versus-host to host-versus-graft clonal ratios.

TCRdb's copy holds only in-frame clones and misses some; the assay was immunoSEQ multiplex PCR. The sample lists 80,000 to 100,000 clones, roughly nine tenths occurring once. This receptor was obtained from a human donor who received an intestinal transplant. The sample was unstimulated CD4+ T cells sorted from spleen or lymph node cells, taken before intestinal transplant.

CDR3 loop: CASSSPGTNEKLFF. The CDR3 bases are TGTGCCAGCAGTTCTCCCGGGACTAATGAAAAACTGTTTTTT. This chain connects TRBV6-5 to TRBJ1-4; D remains ambiguous. V gave up 4 bases and J gave up 2 bases, with 8 bases separating them. The V gene's germline CDR1 is MNHEY and CDR2 SVGAGI. This CDR3 comprises 14 residues.